What follows are 32 T cell receptor beta chains derived from one specimen sequenced in a study of regulatory T cells in long-lasting Graves disease. Specified time point: newly diagnosed GD, antithyroid drugs for less than 3 months. The TCR library used RNA extracted from PBMCs. Building the TCR beta libraries relied on iRepertoire HTBI primers, and CDR3 regions underwent Arm-PCR. MiXCR, run by TCRdb on the multiplex PCR reads, gives a single entry per CDR3 protein. There are 350,000 to 500,000 distinct CDR3 sequences in the sample; 12% to 15% occur only once, and more than 15% lies in the top ten. The same data also went into a second study, on T cells in Graves' hyperthyroidism and ophthalmopathy.

Sequencing used peripheral blood mononuclear cells (PBMCs), obtained at new diagnosis, from a patient treated with antithyroid drugs. The receptors were gathered from a woman in her forties or fifties with Graves disease.

The chain couples TRBV28 to TRBJ1-5; D is perhaps TRBD1 (6 bases). The CDR3 is 15 amino acids. CDR1 MDHEN and CDR2 SYDVKM come from the germline V gene. Trimming stripped 7 bases from V and 3 bases from J, with 16 bases between. The CDR3 sequence: CASTRGVVLNQPQHF. CDR3 coding DNA: TGTGCCAGCACCAGGGGAGTGGTCCTCAATCAGCCCCAGCATTTT.

This clonotype was seen repeatedly, ten times or more. The chain employs TRBV3-1 and TRBJ2-1; D possibly corresponds to TRBD1 (6 bases). Germline CDR1 reads LGHDT; CDR2 reads YNNKEL (reference sequence). CDR3 length: 15 amino acids. The V and J ends lost 0 bases and 4 bases respectively, with 10 bases between them. CDR3 amino acids: CASSQDHGTYNEQFF. Here the CDR3 DNA reads TGTGCCAGCAGCCAAGATCATGGGACATACAATGAGCAGTTCTTC.

This clonotype was observed at least ten times. The V and J genes are TRBV5-1 and TRBJ2-1; 9 bases are shared with TRBD2. The V gene end was trimmed by 4 bases and the J gene end by 7 bases; junction bases not matched to a gene: 15. Germline CDR1 is SGHRS and CDR2 is YFSETQ. The CDR3 runs to 17 residues. CDR3 amino acids: CASSTGTSTYPPNEQFF. The CDR3 coding sequence is TGCGCCAGCAGCACCGGGACTAGCACATACCCGCCAAATGAGCAGTTCTTC.

This clonotype has ten or more counts. The chain is built from TRBV28 and TRBJ1-6; D gene uncertain. CDR1 and CDR2 from the germline V gene are MDHEN and SYDVKM. This CDR3 comprises 15 residues. Trimming removed 2 bases from V and 5 bases from J, with 10 bases in between. CDR3 loop: CASSLRTADNSPLHF. In DNA form, the CDR3 reads TGTGCCAGCAGTTTACGCACGGCGGATAATTCACCCCTCCACTTT.

This clonotype appeared a few times. V is TRBV2 and J is TRBJ2-3; D is uncertain. V lost 5 bases to trimming and J lost 2 bases, with 14 bases between them. This CDR3 comprises 15 residues. CDR1 SNHLY and CDR2 FYNNEI come from the germline V gene. This CDR3 reads CASSLSLAITDTQYF. CDR3 nucleotides: TGTGCCAGCAGTTTATCCCTGGCGATCACAGATACGCAGTATTTT.

This clonotype was picked up many times. The chain joins TRBV14 to TRBJ2-1, with 9 bases that match TRBD2. J was trimmed by 5 bases and V by 1 base; bases with no gene match: 6. This CDR3 has 16 residues. CDR1 SGHDN and CDR2 FVKESK come from the germline V gene. The DNA for the CDR3 is TGTGCCAGCAGCCAAGGGAGCGGGAGGTGGGACAATGAGCAGTTCTTC. Translated, it gives CASSQGSGRWDNEQFF.

In this sample, this clonotype turned up many times. The V gene is TRBV7-6, the J gene TRBJ2-7; D not resolved. Germline V lookup: CDR1 SGHVS, CDR2 FNYEAQ. V was clipped by 0 bases and J by 10 bases, with 19 bases between them. The CDR3 runs 15 residues. This chain's CDR3 is CASSLASGTRSEQYF. As DNA, the CDR3 is TGTGCCAGCAGCTTAGCGTCCGGCACAAGGAGCGAACAGTACTTC.

At least ten counts were recorded for this clonotype. The chain uses TRBV27 and TRBJ2-1; D gene unclear. The CDR3 loop spans 13 amino acids. Germline V CDR1 and CDR2: MNHEY, SMNVEV (reference sequence). V was pared by 6 bases and J by 1 base, with 7 bases between. The CDR3 region has the DNA TGTGCCAGCAGGCGGCCTTCCTACAATGAGCAGTTCTTC. The encoded protein is CASRRPSYNEQFF.

CDR3 nucleotides: TGTGCCAGCAGTTATGGGGACCCCGATAGCAATCAGCCCCAGCATTTT. It translates to CASSYGDPDSNQPQHF. This chain connects TRBV25-1 to TRBJ1-5; D may be TRBD1 (5 bases). Germline CDR1 MGHDK, CDR2 SYGVNS. Trimming removed 5 bases at V and 0 bases at J, with 14 bases between. CDR3 length: 16 amino acids.

This clonotype came up a few times. This chain uses TRBV28 with TRBJ2-7, with D tentatively TRBD1 (5 bases). V was clipped by 7 bases and J by 0 bases, with 13 bases between them. Germline-derived CDR1 and CDR2 are MDHEN and SYDVKM. This CDR3 region has 14 residues. The CDR3 reads CASTLPGHSYEQYF. The CDR3 region has the DNA TGTGCCAGCACCCTCCCCGGACACTCCTACGAGCAGTACTTC.

The chain combines TRBV19 with TRBJ2-2; D unclear. Germline V gene lookup returns CDR1 LNHDA and CDR2 SQIVND (reference sequence). The CDR3 runs to 15 residues. V was trimmed by 3 bases and J by 2 bases, leaving 10 bases between them. The CDR3 loop reads CASSIHGINTGELFF. The CDR3 DNA sequence: TGTGCCAGTAGTATTCATGGCATCAACACCGGGGAGCTGTTTTTT.

This rearrangement joins TRBV7-8 to TRBJ2-6; D gene uncertain. Looked up from germline, CDR1 is SGHVS and CDR2 is FQNEAQ. The CDR3 length is 15 residues. Trimming stripped 5 bases from V and 1 base from J, with 9 bases between. The CDR3 DNA follows: TGTGCCAGCAGCCTACCCGCGTCTGGGGCCAACGTCCTGACTTTC. Translation gives CASSLPASGANVLTF.

The CDR3 loop reads CATSDDFPPGQGRSTDTQYF. The CDR3 DNA reads TGTGCCACCAGTGATGACTTCCCCCCCGGACAGGGGAGGAGCACAGATACGCAGTATTTT. The V call is TRBV24-1, the J call TRBJ2-3, with 9 bases identical to TRBD1. Germline V lookup: CDR1 KGHDR, CDR2 SFDVKD. V trimming: 3 bases; J trimming: 0 bases; junction bases outside the gene matches: 15. This CDR3 is built from 20 residues.

This clonotype was seen many times. This chain links TRBV28 with TRBJ1-2; TRBD1 matches 7 bases. The CDR3 covers 15 residues. Germline trimming cut 6 bases from V and 2 bases from J; bases unmatched to any gene: 9. Germline values: CDR1 MDHEN, CDR2 SYDVKM. The CDR3 bases are TGTGCCAGCAGAACCCCCGGGACAGAAAACTATGGCTACACCTTC. Its protein is CASRTPGTENYGYTF.

This clonotype has a count of ten or more. The V and J genes are TRBV18 and TRBJ2-3; tentative D call: TRBD2 (5 bases). V lost 0 bases and J 0 bases, leaving 7 bases between the germline ends. CDR1 KGHSH and CDR2 LQKENI come from the germline V gene. The length of the CDR3 is 15 residues. The CDR3 nucleotides read TGTGCCAGCTCACCACCGGGAGCCAGCACAGATACGCAGTATTTT. As protein: CASSPPGASTDTQYF.

In this sample, this clonotype turned up many times. This chain joins TRBV2 and TRBJ1-1; D is unclear. There are 12 residues in the CDR3. The V and J ends lost 6 bases and 3 bases respectively, with 8 bases between them. Germline values: CDR1 SNHLY, CDR2 FYNNEI. CDR3 bases: TGTGCCAGCAGGGGCCTGGACACTGAAGCTTTCTTT. It encodes CASRGLDTEAFF.

A few counts support this clonotype. This rearrangement joins TRBV9 to TRBJ2-5; D may be TRBD2 (5 bases). The CDR3 covers 14 residues. V lost 3 bases to trimming and J lost 2 bases, with 11 bases between them. Germline loops: CDR1 SGDLS, CDR2 YYNGEE. CDR3 sequence (DNA): TGTGCCAGCAGCGCAGGACTTATACAAGAGACCCAGTACTTC. It specifies CASSAGLIQETQYF.

In regard to this clonotype: A much larger clone differs from this one at a single base, so this may be a read error. The genes are TRBV6-1 and TRBJ2-5; D gene ambiguous. V was trimmed by 6 bases and J by 0 bases, leaving 17 bases between them. In germline, CDR1 is MNHNS, CDR2 SASEGT. The CDR3 is 16 amino acids. The CDR3 DNA is TGTGCCAGCAGCTCACGGAGTTTGCGGAACCAAGAGACCCAGTACTTC. Translating it yields CASSSRSLRNQETQYF.

This clonotype appeared many times. The J gene is TRBJ1-2, the V gene TRBV28; possible D gene TRBD1, 5 bases. The ends were cut back, 10 bases at V and 6 bases at J, with 15 bases in the middle. The CDR3 totals 12 residues. Germline CDR1 reads MDHEN; CDR2 reads SYDVKM. The CDR3 DNA is TGTGCCACCCTCCGGGGGGAACATGGCTACACCTTC. Protein sequence: CATLRGEHGYTF.

V usage is TRBV7-9 and J usage is TRBJ2-2; D might be TRBD2 (5 bases). V lost 5 bases to trimming and J lost 2 bases, with 18 bases between them. Germline CDR1 and CDR2: SEHNR and FQNEAQ (reference sequence). CDR3 length equals 17 residues. The CDR3 region is CASSARASGPNTGELFF. In nucleotides, the CDR3 is TGTGCCAGCAGCGCCCGGGCGAGCGGTCCAAACACCGGGGAGCTGTTTTTT. The entire variable domain, with the rest obtained from reference TRBV7-9 and TRBJ2-2, is as follows: DTGVSQNPRHKITKRGQNVTFRCDPISEHNRLYWYRQTLGQGPEFLTYFQNEAQLEKSRLLSDRFSAERPKGSFSTLEIQRTEQGDSAMYLCASSARASGPNTGELFFGEGSRLTVL.

The sample holds a few counts of this clonotype. V and J are TRBV2 and TRBJ2-7; 7 nucleotides align to TRBD1. V shed 6 bases and J 4 bases; nucleotides not matched to a gene: 6. This CDR3 spans 13 amino acids. The germline V gene encodes CDR1 SNHLY and CDR2 FYNNEI. The DNA of the CDR3 is TGTGCCAGCAGCCGGAACAGGGGTTACGAGCAGTACTTC. Its protein is CASSRNRGYEQYF.

In its sample, this clonotype was seen many times. The CDR3 coding sequence is TGCGCCAGCAGCTTGGGGGACAGCACAGATACGCAGTATTTT. It is translated as CASSLGDSTDTQYF. This chain links TRBV5-1 with TRBJ2-3; D tentatively fits TRBD1 or TRBD2 (5 bases each). Looked up from germline, CDR1 is SGHRS and CDR2 is YFSETQ. V was shortened by 0 bases and J by 0 bases, with 5 bases between the two germline ends. This CDR3 comprises 14 residues. The full variable domain, its missing parts supplied by reference TRBV5-1 and TRBJ2-3, is KAGVTQTPRYLIKTRGQQVTLSCSPISGHRSVSWYQQTPGQGLQFLFEYFSETQRNKGNFPGRFSGRQFSNSRSEMNVSTLELGDSALYLCASSLGDSTDTQYFGPGTRLTVL.

This clonotype was seen ten or more times. The gene calls are TRBV27 and TRBJ2-1; 10 bases are a match to TRBD2. This CDR3 spans 15 amino acids. Germline V gene sequence: CDR1 MNHEY, CDR2 SMNVEV (reference sequence). V was clipped by 7 bases and J by 0 bases; unmatched bases: 3. CDR3 protein: CASNGLADSYNEQFF. CDR3 DNA sequence: TGTGCCAGCAACGGACTAGCGGACTCCTACAATGAGCAGTTCTTC.

Ten or more counts support this clonotype. The CDR3: CASSIGTDNTEAFF. The CDR3 DNA reads TGTGCCAGTAGTATCGGGACAGATAACACTGAAGCTTTCTTT. The chain links TRBV19 to TRBJ1-1; 7 bases are shared with TRBD1. The junction had 3 bases not matched to a gene; V was cut back by 3 bases and J by 2 bases. CDR3 length equals 14 residues. Per the germline V gene, CDR1 is LNHDA and CDR2 is SQIVND (reference sequence).

In its sample, this clonotype was seen many times. V is TRBV20-1 and J is TRBJ2-7; 11 bases agree with TRBD2. The ends lost 6 bases at V and 5 bases at J; junction bases unmatched: 9. CDR3 length: 14 amino acids. Germline-derived CDR1 and CDR2 are DFQATT and SNEGSKA (reference sequence). For the CDR3, the DNA is TGCAGTGCCCAGATCGGGACTAGCGGCAACGAGCAGTACTTC. This sequence encodes CSAQIGTSGNEQYF.

Ten or more counts support this clonotype. The CDR3 is CASSVDVTGFEQYF. In DNA, the CDR3 is TGTGCCAGCAGCGTAGATGTCACAGGGTTCGAGCAGTACTTC. This chain uses TRBV9 with TRBJ2-7, with D maybe TRBD1 (6 bases). CDR1 is SGDLS and CDR2 is YYNGEE in the germline V gene. V was pared by 0 bases and J by 6 bases, with 13 bases between. There are 14 residues in the CDR3. Variable domain in full (rest from reference TRBV9 and TRBJ2-7): DSGVTQTPKHLITATGQRVTLRCSPRSGDLSVYWYQQSLDQGLQFLIQYYNGEERAKGNILERFSAQQFPDLHSELNLSSLELGDSALYFCASSVDVTGFEQYFGPGTRLTVT.

As to this clonotype: Just one base apart from a much larger clone, this may be a read error. The V gene is TRBV28, the J gene TRBJ1-1; 10 nucleotides align to TRBD1. The CDR3 spans 15 residues. Looked up from germline, CDR1 is MDHEN and CDR2 is SYDVKM. CDR3 coding DNA: TGTGCCAGCAGGACAGGGGGCTTCGTTGACACTGAAGCTCTCTTT. This encodes CASRTGGFVDTEALF.

This clonotype was detected ten times or more. The J gene is TRBJ2-1, the V gene TRBV7-8, with TRBD1 matching over 11 bases. Germline values: CDR1 SGHVS, CDR2 FQNEAQ. The ends lost 5 bases at V and 8 bases at J; junction bases unmatched: 2. There are 13 residues in the CDR3. CDR3 sequence reads: CASSTGQGDEQFF. The CDR3 DNA follows: TGTGCCAGCAGCACGGGACAGGGGGATGAGCAGTTCTTC.

The J gene is TRBJ1-1, the V gene TRBV19, with D unclear. The CDR3 has 14 residues. Germline V gives CDR1 LNHDA, CDR2 SQIVND (reference sequence). Trimming removed 4 bases at V and 5 bases at J, with 14 bases between. CDR3 in DNA: TGTGCCAGTAGTACCTTAAGTGGTGGGACTGAAGCTTTCTTT. It codes for CASSTLSGGTEAFF.

This clonotype occurred many times. This chain links TRBV28 with TRBJ2-7, with 8 bases that match TRBD2. V was clipped by 2 bases and J by 2 bases; unmatched bases: 14. Germline CDR1 and CDR2: MDHEN and SYDVKM. The CDR3 spans 18 residues. Written as DNA, the CDR3 is TGTGCCAGCAGTTTACCTATTCCCGGAGCGGGAGTTGCCTACGAGCAGTACTTC. It yields the protein CASSLPIPGAGVAYEQYF.

In the case of this clonotype: The junction does not match germline at one end; this may be a read error. The chain combines TRBV13 with TRBJ1-1; D may be TRBD1 (5 bases). Germline CDR1 PRHDT, CDR2 FYEKMQ (reference sequence). The CDR3 covers 13 residues. The CDR3 sequence is CASTGGGNTEAFF. DNA for the CDR3: TGCGCCAGCACCGGCGGGGGTAACACTGAAGCTTTCTTT.

This chain links TRBV4-2 with TRBJ2-7; no definite D call. Trimming cost V 4 bases and J 1 base, with 17 bases left between them. The CDR3 sequence is 16 residues long. Per germline, CDR1 LGHNA and CDR2 YNFKEQ. CDR3 protein: CASSRDEGSHSYEQYF. CDR3 bases: TGTGCCAGCAGCCGAGATGAAGGCTCCCATTCCTACGAGCAGTACTTC.